The rows below give T cell receptor beta chains drawn from one sample of a study of T cells after yellow fever vaccination. One entry per CDR3 protein, called by TCRdb with MiXCR from the 5' RACE reads. The profile shows a few hundred thousand distinct CDR3 sequences, 4.1% of them singletons. The sequenced sample was PBMCs, obtained 5 days after the yellow fever booster vaccination. Every receptor here comes from a man aged 18 to 30 who received the YFV17D yellow fever vaccine. Each CDR3 is given with its conserved first and last residue. Fields, in order: clone size, D gene, J gene, V gene, CDR3 length, CDR3 DNA, CDR3 protein. A D gene is named only where the DNA matches it firmly. Clone size is given for some rows only: seen once, a few or many times, or a class if the clone is expanded.

>-|-|TRBJ1-5|TRBV15|14
TGTGCCACCAGCAGCCTAATAGGGGGTCAGCCCCAGCATTTT
CATSSLIGGQPQHF
>-|-|TRBJ1-2|TRBV6-2/TRBV6-3|14
TGTGCCAGCAGTTACTCCACATCCTACTATGGCTACACCTTC
CASSYSTSYYGYTF
>-|-|TRBJ1-1|TRBV28|12
TGTGCCAGCAGTTTGATGTACACTGAAGCTTTCTTT
CASSLMYTEAFF
>many|-|TRBJ2-6|TRBV7-2|15
TGTGCCAGCAGCTTACGGAGCTCTGGGGCCAACGTCCTGACTTTC
CASSLRSSGANVLTF
>many|TRBD1|TRBJ2-1|TRBV5-1|14
TGCGCCAGCAGCTCAGGGACAGGGGGAAATGAGCAGTTCTTC
CASSSGTGGNEQFF
>-|-|TRBJ2-1|TRBV7-2|15
TGTGCCAGCAGCTTGGCGCTCAGGAGTTACAATGAGCAGTTCTTC
CASSLALRSYNEQFF
>many|TRBD2|TRBJ2-7|TRBV6-2/TRBV6-3|17
TGTGCCAGCAGCTACCTCGCGGGACTAGCGGGGGCCTACGAGCAGTACTTC
CASSYLAGLAGAYEQYF
>many|TRBD2|TRBJ2-5|TRBV7-2|18
TGTGCCAGCAGCTTACTTTCGGGTAGCGGGGGGCCCTGGAAGACCCAGTACTTC
CASSLLSGSGGPWKTQYF
>-|-|TRBJ1-4|TRBV27|15
TGTGCCAGCAGTTTAGTTTTGACAACTAATGAAAAACTGTTTTTT
CASSLVLTTNEKLFF
>-|TRBD1|TRBJ1-2|TRBV12-3/TRBV12-4|17
TGTGCCAGCAGTACGACCGGGACAGGGCCATCTAGGGATGGCTACACCTTC
CASSTTGTGPSRDGYTF
>few|-|TRBJ1-2|TRBV6-5|12
TGTGCCAGCGCCAGAGGAGGCTATGGCTACACCTTC
CASARGGYGYTF
>-|-|TRBJ1-5|TRBV4-1|15
TGCGCCAGCAGCCAGAGGTTCAGGGCACAGCAGCCCCAGCATTTT
CASSQRFRAQQPQHF
>many|-|TRBJ2-1|TRBV6-5|11
TGTGCCAGCAGAGCAGGGTCCGCGGTGTTCTTC
CASRAGSAVFF
>many|-|TRBJ2-5|TRBV9|14
TGTGCCAGCAGCGTAGGGTTTACCCAAGAGACCCAGTACTTC
CASSVGFTQETQYF
>few|-|TRBJ1-5|TRBV18|15
TGTGCCAGCTCACCCCTAGGAGGGGAGGTTTCGCCCCAGCATTTT
CASSPLGGEVSPQHF
>few|TRBD2|TRBJ2-7|TRBV6-5|17
TGTGCCAGCAGTTGGTCTTTAGCGGGGTTCAGCTCCTACGAGCAGTACTTC
CASSWSLAGFSSYEQYF
>few|-|TRBJ1-2|TRBV20-1|15
TGCAGTGCTAGAGACGCCTTGGACAGTAACTATGGCTACACCTTC
CSARDALDSNYGYTF
>few|-|TRBJ1-1|TRBV5-1|15
TGCGCCAGCAGTTTGGAATGGGGGATGAACACTGAAGCTTTCTTT
CASSLEWGMNTEAFF
>few|-|TRBJ2-1|TRBV7-2|14
TGTGCCAGCAGCCCAGACGGGGTACGAGGTGAGCAGTTCTTC
CASSPDGVRGEQFF
>-|TRBD1|TRBJ2-2|TRBV6-2/TRBV6-3|15
TGTGCCAGCACCGGGGACAGGGGAGTCGCCGGGGAGCTGTTTTTT
CASTGDRGVAGELFF
>few|-|TRBJ2-5|TRBV4-1|12
TGCGCCAGCAGCCAAGAAACAATGACCCAGTACTTC
CASSQETMTQYF
>many|-|TRBJ1-1|TRBV20-1|16
TGCAGTGCTCCCCCTACGACTAGCCGCGAAGGAGCTGCAGCTTTCTTT
CSAPPTTSREGAAAFF
>few|TRBD1|TRBJ1-6|TRBV5-1|15
TGCGCCAGCAGCCCGTCGGGACAGGGACGTTCACCCCTCCACTTT
CASSPSGQGRSPLHF
>-|-|TRBJ1-1|TRBV4-2|10
TGTGCCAGCAGCCAAGTAAGGGCTTTCTTT
CASSQVRAFF
>many|TRBD1|TRBJ2-3|TRBV5-1|14
TGCGCCAGCGCCCCGGGACAGGGAACAGATACGCAGTATTTT
CASAPGQGTDTQYF
>-|-|TRBJ2-3|TRBV29-1|11
TGCAGCGTCGAACAAACAGATACGCAGTATTTT
CSVEQTDTQYF
>many|-|TRBJ2-2|TRBV24-1|15
TGTGCCACCAGTGATCTTTCCGGGGCCCCCGGGGAGCTGTTTTTT
CATSDLSGAPGELFF
>few|TRBD2|TRBJ2-7|TRBV5-1|16
TGCGCCAGCAGCCCTAGCCTAGCGGGGGGGCTTTACGAGCAGTACTTC
CASSPSLAGGLYEQYF
>many|-|TRBJ1-2|TRBV27|14
TGTGCCAGCAGTTCATTACAGGGCTCCTACGGCTACACCTTC
CASSSLQGSYGYTF
>-|-|TRBJ1-6|TRBV7-2|14
TGTGCCAGCAGCTTAGCGCGGGCCGTTTGGGTCCTCCACTTT
CASSLARAVWVLHF
>-|TRBD1|TRBJ2-2|TRBV5-1|15
TGCGCCAGCAGCCCGACAGGGGCGTTGACCGGGGAGCTGTTTTTT
CASSPTGALTGELFF
>-|TRBD1|TRBJ1-2|TRBV28|13
TGTGCCAGCACCACGCAGGACAGGCCCGGCTACACCTTC
CASTTQDRPGYTF
>many|-|TRBJ1-2|TRBV18|13
TGTGCCAGCTCACCCGCGGGGGCGCACGGCTACACCTTC
CASSPAGAHGYTF